The rows below give T cell receptor beta chains drawn from one sample of a study of Ad26.COV2.S vaccination and SARS-CoV-2 variants. The protocol was immunoSEQ multiplex PCR, while the TCRdb copy is restricted to in-frame clones and leaves out a portion. The sample shows about 180,000 clones, around nine tenths of them seen only once. The sample consisted of peripheral blood, taken after recovery from COVID-19. Receptors originate from a human donor who had recovered from COVID-19. Each CDR3 is given with its conserved first and last residue. The order of the fields is clone size, J gene, V gene, D gene, CDR3 protein, CDR3 DNA. The D gene is left open where the match is weak. The listing skips clone size in some rows; elsewhere it reads once, few, many or a size class.

clone_size: .
j_call: TRBJ1-1
v_call: TRBV9
d_call: .
cdr3_aa: CASSVGGDTEAFF
cdr3_nt: TGTGCCAGCAGCGTAGGGGGGGACACTGAAGCTTTCTTT

clone_size: .
j_call: TRBJ2-3
v_call: TRBV30
d_call: .
cdr3_aa: CAWSGTPEVTDTQYF
cdr3_nt: TGTGCCTGGAGCGGGACACCCGAAGTCACAGATACGCAGTATTTT

clone_size: once
j_call: TRBJ2-3
v_call: TRBV12-3/TRBV12-4
d_call: .
cdr3_aa: CASSLVDTQYF
cdr3_nt: TGTGCCAGCAGTTTAGTAGATACGCAGTATTTT

clone_size: .
j_call: TRBJ1-1
v_call: TRBV5-4
d_call: .
cdr3_aa: CASSGAGLVAGTEAFF
cdr3_nt: TGTGCCAGCAGCGGTGCTGGATTAGTGGCGGGGACTGAAGCTTTCTTT

clone_size: .
j_call: TRBJ1-5
v_call: TRBV7-9
d_call: .
cdr3_aa: CASSLVGRGRNQPQHF
cdr3_nt: TGTGCCAGCAGCTTAGTCGGCAGGGGCCGCAATCAGCCCCAGCATTTT

clone_size: .
j_call: TRBJ2-7
v_call: TRBV30
d_call: .
cdr3_aa: CAWSLRGTTPNYEQYF
cdr3_nt: TGTGCCTGGAGCTTACGGGGGACCACCCCAAACTACGAGCAGTACTTC

clone_size: .
j_call: TRBJ2-3
v_call: TRBV7-8
d_call: .
cdr3_aa: CASSFFSGGTDTQYF
cdr3_nt: TGTGCCAGCAGCTTTTTTAGCGGTGGCACAGATACGCAGTATTTT

clone_size: .
j_call: TRBJ1-5
v_call: TRBV19
d_call: .
cdr3_aa: CASSLTTQPQHF
cdr3_nt: TGTGCCAGTAGTCTTACCACTCAGCCCCAGCATTTT

clone_size: .
j_call: TRBJ1-1
v_call: TRBV4-1
d_call: .
cdr3_aa: CASSQDPGWTEAFF
cdr3_nt: TGCGCCAGCAGCCAAGACCCCGGGTGGACTGAAGCTTTCTTT

clone_size: .
j_call: TRBJ1-4
v_call: TRBV25-1
d_call: .
cdr3_aa: CASSEPGAGEKLFF
cdr3_nt: TGTGCCAGCAGTGAGCCCGGGGCGGGGGAAAAACTGTTTTTT

clone_size: .
j_call: TRBJ2-2
v_call: TRBV11-3
d_call: .
cdr3_aa: CASSRTGETGELFF
cdr3_nt: TGTGCCAGCAGCCGTACAGGCGAAACCGGGGAGCTGTTTTTT

clone_size: .
j_call: TRBJ2-3
v_call: TRBV4-1
d_call: TRBD1
cdr3_aa: CASSQRGQSTDTQYF
cdr3_nt: TGCGCCAGCAGCCAAAGGGGACAGAGCACAGATACGCAGTATTTT

clone_size: .
j_call: TRBJ2-7
v_call: TRBV29-1
d_call: TRBD2
cdr3_aa: CSASGGDSYEQYF
cdr3_nt: TGCAGTGCTAGCGGGGGGGACTCCTACGAGCAGTACTTC

clone_size: .
j_call: TRBJ2-1
v_call: TRBV15
d_call: .
cdr3_aa: CATSTGTYNEQFF
cdr3_nt: TGTGCCACCAGCACTGGGACTTACAATGAGCAGTTCTTC

clone_size: .
j_call: TRBJ2-5
v_call: TRBV3-1/TRBV3-2
d_call: .
cdr3_aa: CASSHPWGETQYF
cdr3_nt: TGTGCCAGCAGCCACCCGTGGGGGGAGACCCAGTACTTC

clone_size: once
j_call: TRBJ1-1
v_call: TRBV7-3
d_call: .
cdr3_aa: CASSFGGMNTEAFF
cdr3_nt: TGTGCCAGCAGCTTTGGAGGCATGAACACTGAAGCTTTCTTT

clone_size: .
j_call: TRBJ2-7
v_call: TRBV7-2
d_call: .
cdr3_aa: CASSLSRTGYEQYF
cdr3_nt: TGTGCCAGCAGCTTAAGCCGGACCGGCTACGAGCAGTACTTC

clone_size: .
j_call: TRBJ1-3
v_call: TRBV5-6
d_call: .
cdr3_aa: CASSPGWSGNTIYF
cdr3_nt: TGTGCCAGCAGCCCAGGGTGGTCTGGAAACACCATATATTTT

clone_size: .
j_call: TRBJ2-7
v_call: TRBV10-1
d_call: .
cdr3_aa: CASSESRSGRIGYEQYF
cdr3_nt: TGCGCCAGCAGTGAGTCGCGGTCGGGGAGGATCGGCTACGAGCAGTACTTC

clone_size: .
j_call: TRBJ1-2
v_call: TRBV4-1
d_call: .
cdr3_aa: CASSQDPYGTNYGYTF
cdr3_nt: TGCGCCAGCAGCCAAGATCCATACGGTACTAACTATGGCTACACCTTC

clone_size: .
j_call: TRBJ2-7
v_call: TRBV28
d_call: TRBD2
cdr3_aa: CASSLASGGPSYEQYF
cdr3_nt: TGTGCCAGCAGTCTCGCTAGCGGGGGGCCCTCCTACGAGCAGTACTTC

clone_size: .
j_call: TRBJ1-2
v_call: TRBV15
d_call: .
cdr3_aa: CATSRGQVGNWGYTF
cdr3_nt: TGTGCCACCAGCAGAGGACAGGTGGGGAATTGGGGCTACACCTTC

clone_size: .
j_call: TRBJ1-5
v_call: TRBV16
d_call: .
cdr3_aa: CASSQGWGNQPQHF
cdr3_nt: TGTGCCAGCAGCCAGGGCTGGGGCAATCAGCCCCAGCATTTT

clone_size: .
j_call: TRBJ1-3
v_call: TRBV11-2
d_call: TRBD1
cdr3_aa: CASSRGQPFSGNTIYF
cdr3_nt: TGTGCCAGCAGCCGGGGACAGCCGTTCTCTGGAAACACCATATATTTT

clone_size: .
j_call: TRBJ2-5
v_call: TRBV25-1
d_call: TRBD2
cdr3_aa: CASSDWGLAGGPNETQYF
cdr3_nt: TGTGCCAGCAGTGACTGGGGACTAGCGGGGGGGCCGAATGAGACCCAGTACTTC

clone_size: .
j_call: TRBJ2-7
v_call: TRBV2
d_call: TRBD1
cdr3_aa: CAAGGPNYEQYF
cdr3_nt: TGTGCCGCAGGGGGACCAAACTACGAGCAGTACTTC

clone_size: few
j_call: TRBJ1-2
v_call: TRBV7-9
d_call: .
cdr3_aa: CASYRRGSPNYGYTF
cdr3_nt: TGTGCCAGCTATAGGAGGGGCAGCCCTAACTATGGCTACACCTTC

clone_size: .
j_call: TRBJ2-7
v_call: TRBV5-8
d_call: .
cdr3_aa: CASTWRGEQYF
cdr3_nt: TGTGCCAGCACCTGGAGGGGAGAGCAGTACTTC

clone_size: .
j_call: TRBJ1-4
v_call: TRBV5-8
d_call: .
cdr3_aa: CASSLFQFTTNEKLFF
cdr3_nt: TGTGCCAGCAGCTTGTTTCAGTTCACGACTAATGAAAAACTGTTTTTT

clone_size: .
j_call: TRBJ1-1
v_call: TRBV9
d_call: .
cdr3_aa: CASSVAQGPAMDTEAFF
cdr3_nt: TGTGCCAGCAGCGTAGCTCAGGGGCCCGCGATGGACACTGAAGCTTTCTTT

clone_size: .
j_call: TRBJ2-4
v_call: TRBV11-2
d_call: TRBD1
cdr3_aa: CASRVGTGLSKNIQYF
cdr3_nt: TGTGCCAGCAGGGTCGGGACAGGCCTTTCAAAAAACATTCAGTACTTC

clone_size: .
j_call: TRBJ1-1
v_call: TRBV7-9
d_call: .
cdr3_aa: CASSWQENTEAFF
cdr3_nt: TGTGCCAGCAGCTGGCAGGAAAACACTGAAGCTTTCTTT

clone_size: .
j_call: TRBJ1-1
v_call: TRBV11-2
d_call: .
cdr3_aa: CASSLKLGARSTEAFF
cdr3_nt: TGTGCCAGCAGCTTAAAGTTAGGGGCCAGGAGCACTGAAGCTTTCTTT

clone_size: .
j_call: TRBJ2-3
v_call: TRBV2
d_call: .
cdr3_aa: CSRKVRTDTQYF
cdr3_nt: TGTTCCAGAAAGGTCCGCACAGATACGCAGTATTTT

clone_size: few
j_call: TRBJ1-6
v_call: TRBV6-1
d_call: TRBD1
cdr3_aa: CASSEKGQGLTTLHF
cdr3_nt: TGTGCCAGCAGTGAAAAGGGACAGGGTCTTACCACCCTCCACTTT

clone_size: .
j_call: TRBJ2-7
v_call: TRBV4-1
d_call: TRBD1
cdr3_aa: CASSREPGQGGTYEQYF
cdr3_nt: TGCGCCAGCAGCCGCGAACCGGGACAGGGTGGAACCTACGAGCAGTACTTC

clone_size: .
j_call: TRBJ2-6
v_call: TRBV27
d_call: .
cdr3_aa: CASSLIPRVAGGANVLTF
cdr3_nt: TGTGCCAGCAGTTTAATCCCCCGGGTTGCGGGTGGGGCCAACGTCCTGACTTTC

clone_size: few
j_call: TRBJ1-3
v_call: TRBV4-1
d_call: .
cdr3_aa: CASSQGDSGNTIYF
cdr3_nt: TGCGCCAGCAGCCAAGGGGACTCTGGAAACACCATATATTTT

clone_size: .
j_call: TRBJ2-1
v_call: TRBV5-5
d_call: TRBD2
cdr3_aa: CASSLRGDYNEQFF
cdr3_nt: TGTGCCAGCAGCCTCCGGGGGGACTACAATGAGCAGTTCTTC

clone_size: .
j_call: TRBJ1-1
v_call: TRBV6-6
d_call: .
cdr3_aa: CASSYSGQGSAEAFF
cdr3_nt: TGTGCCAGCAGTTACTCGGGGCAGGGGAGCGCCGAAGCTTTCTTT

clone_size: .
j_call: TRBJ2-3
v_call: TRBV7-3
d_call: TRBD2
cdr3_aa: CASSLGLAYSTDTQYF
cdr3_nt: TGTGCCAGCAGCTTAGGACTAGCGTACAGCACAGATACGCAGTATTTT

clone_size: once
j_call: TRBJ2-2
v_call: TRBV5-1
d_call: .
cdr3_aa: CASKEDPSTGELFF
cdr3_nt: TGCGCCAGCAAGGAGGACCCCTCCACCGGGGAGCTGTTTTTT

clone_size: .
j_call: TRBJ1-4
v_call: TRBV5-6
d_call: .
cdr3_aa: CASSAAEKLFF
cdr3_nt: TGTGCCAGCAGCGCAGCGGAAAAACTGTTTTTT

clone_size: .
j_call: TRBJ2-5
v_call: TRBV9
d_call: TRBD2
cdr3_aa: CASNHRGLAGTQETQYF
cdr3_nt: TGTGCCAGCAACCACCGAGGACTAGCGGGGACCCAAGAGACCCAGTACTTC

clone_size: once
j_call: TRBJ2-1
v_call: TRBV23-1
d_call: .
cdr3_aa: CASSHYRDGAPNEQFF
cdr3_nt: TGCGCCAGCAGTCATTACCGGGACGGAGCACCCAATGAGCAGTTCTTC

clone_size: .
j_call: TRBJ2-7
v_call: TRBV11-2
d_call: .
cdr3_aa: CASSIDREAREQYF
cdr3_nt: TGTGCCAGCAGCATTGACAGGGAGGCTCGCGAGCAGTACTTC

clone_size: once
j_call: TRBJ1-2
v_call: TRBV16
d_call: TRBD1
cdr3_aa: CASSPRQGANYGYTF
cdr3_nt: TGTGCCAGCAGCCCGCGACAGGGGGCGAACTATGGCTACACCTTC

clone_size: .
j_call: TRBJ2-2
v_call: TRBV4-1
d_call: .
cdr3_aa: CASSQENTNTGELFF
cdr3_nt: TGCGCCAGCAGCCAAGAAAATACGAACACCGGGGAGCTGTTTTTT

clone_size: few
j_call: TRBJ1-1
v_call: TRBV19
d_call: .
cdr3_aa: CASRRRGNGGNTEAFF
cdr3_nt: TGTGCCAGTAGGAGGAGGGGGAATGGGGGAAACACTGAAGCTTTCTTT

clone_size: .
j_call: TRBJ1-5
v_call: TRBV14
d_call: .
cdr3_aa: CASSRAPASNQPQHF
cdr3_nt: TGTGCCAGCAGCCGAGCCCCAGCTAGCAATCAGCCCCAGCATTTT